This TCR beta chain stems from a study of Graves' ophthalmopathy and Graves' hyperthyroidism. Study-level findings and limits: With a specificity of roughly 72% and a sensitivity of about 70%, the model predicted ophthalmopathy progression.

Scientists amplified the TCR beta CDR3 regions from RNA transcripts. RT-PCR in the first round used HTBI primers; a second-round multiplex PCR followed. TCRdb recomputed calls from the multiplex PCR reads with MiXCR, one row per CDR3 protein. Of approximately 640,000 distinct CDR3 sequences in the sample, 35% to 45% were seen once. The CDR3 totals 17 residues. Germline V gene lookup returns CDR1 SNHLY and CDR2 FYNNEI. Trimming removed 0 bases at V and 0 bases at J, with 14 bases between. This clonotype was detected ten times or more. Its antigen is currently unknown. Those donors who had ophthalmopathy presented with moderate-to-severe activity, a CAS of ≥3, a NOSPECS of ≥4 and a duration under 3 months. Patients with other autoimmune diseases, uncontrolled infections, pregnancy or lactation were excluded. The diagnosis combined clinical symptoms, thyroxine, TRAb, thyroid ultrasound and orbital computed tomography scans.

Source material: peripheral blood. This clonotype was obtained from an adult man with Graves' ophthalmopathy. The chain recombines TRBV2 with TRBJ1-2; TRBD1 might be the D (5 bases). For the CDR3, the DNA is TGTGCCAGCAGTGAAGCGAGGGGAACAAGGGCTAACTATGGCTACACCTTC. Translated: CASSEARGTRANYGYTF.